Included here is one T cell receptor beta chain sequence, with context. CDR1 is KGHSH and CDR2 is LQKENI in the germline V gene. J was trimmed by 6 bases and V by 5 bases; bases with no gene match: 11. The CDR3 has 15 amino acids. This specimen comes from a study of blood T cell repertoires in COVID-19. Clones were sequenced by immunoSEQ multiplex PCR, and TCRdb holds only the in-frame ones, with some missing. The sample consists of about 140,000 clones, approximately 90% of them appearing once. Those enrolled in Seattle joined during active infection and were followed longitudinally afterward. What was sequenced was peripheral blood. This clonotype originated in a human donor with COVID-19, enrolled during active disease. The donor label of this sample is uncertain. The chain uses TRBV18 and TRBJ1-2, with 8 nucleotides matching TRBD1. The CDR3 DNA is TGTGCCAGCTCAGGGGTTGTGGGACAGGTCGATGGCTACACCTTC. Protein sequence: CASSGVVGQVDGYTF.